The 27 T cell receptor beta chains below all came from one sample that was sequenced in a study of T cells in Graves' hyperthyroidism and ophthalmopathy. Authors of the study amplified TCR beta CDR3 regions from RNA transcripts. HTBI primers were used for first-round RT-PCR of the TCR CDR3. TCRdb passed the multiplex PCR reads through MiXCR, listing each CDR3 protein once. The table lists some 300,000 distinct CDR3 sequences, roughly 13% of them singletons, with 7.8% in the top ten. Sequenced input: blood. These receptor sequences come from a woman younger than 45 with Graves' hyperthyroidism that later progressed to Graves' ophthalmopathy.

This clonotype was counted between two and nine times. The chain uses TRBV6-4 and TRBJ2-3; the D is unclear. The germline V gene has CDR1 MRHNA and CDR2 SNTAGT. The CDR3 totals 13 residues. V lost 0 bases and J lost 5, with 6 bases in between. The CDR3 is CASSDSDGDTQYF. The CDR3 nucleotides read TGTGCCAGCAGTGACTCGGACGGAGATACGCAGTATTTT.

This clonotype was counted many times. The V gene is TRBV6-1, the J gene TRBJ2-7, with 11 bases aligning to TRBD2. Losses at the gene ends were 10 bases for V and 6 bases for J; bases not matched to a gene: 5. The CDR3 loop spans 12 amino acids. Germline V CDR1 and CDR2: MNHNS, SASEGT. As DNA, the CDR3 is TGTGCCACCTTAGCGGGAGGGGGCGAGCAGTACTTC. Protein sequence: CATLAGGGEQYF.

This clonotype was counted many times. The chain is built from TRBV3-1 and TRBJ1-2; D call uncertain. The CDR3 spans 15 residues. Germline loops: CDR1 LGHDT, CDR2 YNNKEL (reference sequence). The V end was cut by 3 bases, the J end by 0 bases, with 11 bases between. CDR3 coding DNA: TGTGCCAGCAGCCAGTCGGATAGAGCTAACTATGGCTACACCTTC. Translating it yields CASSQSDRANYGYTF.

This clonotype has more than one count but fewer than ten. The rearrangement joins TRBV5-1 to TRBJ2-3; D unclear. This CDR3 contains 16 residues. The V end lost 0 bases, the J end lost 3 bases, and 14 bases lay between the germline ends. Germline lookup yields CDR1 SGHRS and CDR2 YFSETQ. The CDR3 protein is CASSLGFAKLTDTQYF. In DNA, the CDR3 is TGCGCCAGCAGCTTGGGGTTCGCGAAACTTACAGATACGCAGTATTTT. The full variable domain, its missing parts supplied by reference TRBV5-1 and TRBJ2-3, is KAGVTQTPRYLIKTRGQQVTLSCSPISGHRSVSWYQQTPGQGLQFLFEYFSETQRNKGNFPGRFSGRQFSNSRSEMNVSTLELGDSALYLCASSLGFAKLTDTQYFGPGTRLTVL.

This clonotype was recorded at least ten times. J is TRBJ2-7 and V is TRBV7-9; 14 nucleotides agree with TRBD2. The CDR3 is made up of 18 amino acids. CDR1 and CDR2 from the germline V gene are SEHNR and FQNEAQ (reference sequence). V was clipped by 4 bases and J by 4 bases; unmatched bases: 12. As DNA, the CDR3 is TGTGCCAGCAGCTCAAGACTAGCGGGAGGGGCGGTAACTTACGAGCAGTACTTC. It specifies CASSSRLAGGAVTYEQYF.

The chain is built from TRBV5-6 and TRBJ1-5, with D possibly TRBD1 on 5 matching bases. Germline CDR1 is SGHDT and CDR2 is YYEEEE. Deletions cut 0 bases from V and 6 bases from J, with 7 bases between. CDR3 size: 13 residues. The CDR3 nucleotides read TGTGCCAGCAGCTTGGAGGGGCGTCAGCCCCAGCATTTT. Amino acid sequence: CASSLEGRQPQHF.

V is TRBV9 and J is TRBJ2-5; a possible D gene is TRBD1 (6 bases). The length of the CDR3 is 14 residues. Trimming took 4 bases from V and 5 from J, leaving 15 bases between them. Germline lookup yields CDR1 SGDLS and CDR2 YYNGEE. Here the CDR3 reads CASSFEGVTETQYF. The CDR3 DNA follows: TGTGCCAGCAGCTTCGAGGGGGTGACGGAGACCCAGTACTTC.

This clonotype was detected ten times or more. This sequence joins TRBV6-2 or TRBV6-3 and TRBJ2-1; D call uncertain. The V gene lost 0 bases and the J gene lost 4 bases, with 16 bases spanning the gap. This CDR3 is 17 amino acids long. Germline values: CDR1 MNHEY, CDR2 SVGEGT. Written as DNA, the CDR3 is TGTGCCAGCAGTTACTCCCCTCTTCTGGGGTTATACAATGAGCAGTTCTTC. Translating gives CASSYSPLLGLYNEQFF.

This clonotype showed up many times. The chain recombines TRBV7-2 with TRBJ2-1, with no clear D. Trimming cost V 1 base and J 4 bases, with 2 bases left between them. Germline CDR1 reads SGHTA; CDR2 reads FQGNSA. The CDR3 extends over 12 amino acids. As DNA, the CDR3 is TGTGCCAGCAGCTTAGTTTACAATGAGCAGTTCTTC. It encodes CASSLVYNEQFF.

In its sample, this clonotype was seen a few times. The genes are TRBV19 and TRBJ1-1; D possibly corresponds to TRBD1 (6 bases). CDR1 and CDR2 (germline): LNHDA, SQIVND (reference sequence). Trimming removed 1 base at V and 0 bases at J, with 9 bases between. This CDR3 comprises 15 residues. The chain's CDR3 is CASSIGQDMNTEAFF. The CDR3, as DNA: TGTGCCAGTAGTATAGGACAGGATATGAACACTGAAGCTTTCTTT.

The sample holds many counts of this clonotype. The V call is TRBV4-2, the J call TRBJ1-5; D perhaps matches TRBD1 (5 bases). V lost 4 bases to trimming and J lost 0 bases, with 13 bases between them. CDR3 length: 16 amino acids. The germline gives CDR1 LGHNA, CDR2 YNFKEQ. The CDR3 sequence: CASSLTGEYSNQPQHF. In nucleotides, the CDR3 is TGTGCCAGCAGCCTTACAGGCGAGTATAGCAATCAGCCCCAGCATTTT.

This clonotype was detected many times. The chain combines TRBV7-2 with TRBJ2-7; D remains ambiguous. CDR3 length: 15 residues. Germline V gene data show CDR1 as SGHTA and CDR2 as FQGNSA. Trimming shortened V by 1 base and J by 2 bases, and 12 bases separated the two germline ends. CDR3 coding DNA: TGTGCCAGCAGCTTAGGCCTAGAGATCCCCTACGAGCAGTACTTC. Amino acid sequence: CASSLGLEIPYEQYF.

This clonotype was counted at least ten times. The genes are TRBV27 and TRBJ2-3, with a possible D match to TRBD1 (6 bases). From germline, CDR1 is MNHEY and CDR2 SMNVEV (reference sequence). Trimming took 8 bases from V and 2 from J, leaving 14 bases between them. The CDR3 covers 14 residues. The CDR3 spells CASAPQGTTDTQYF. The CDR3 DNA follows: TGTGCCAGCGCTCCTCAGGGGACCACAGATACGCAGTATTTT.

This sequence joins TRBV11-2 and TRBJ1-4; 11 nucleotides match TRBD1. CDR1 and CDR2 (germline): SGHAT, FQNNGV. The J segment lost 0 bases and the V segment lost 1 base, leaving 1 base of the junction unmatched. The CDR3 length is 17 residues. CDR3 sequence: CASSLGGQGATNEKLFF. As DNA, the CDR3 is TGTGCCAGCAGCTTAGGGGGACAGGGGGCAACTAATGAAAAACTGTTTTTT.

This clonotype was counted at least ten times. The chain joins TRBV7-9 to TRBJ2-1; possible D gene TRBD1, 5 bases. Trimming stripped 4 bases from V and 2 bases from J, with 21 bases between. The CDR3 has 18 amino acids. CDR1 is SEHNR, CDR2 FQNEAQ, per germline (reference sequence). The CDR3 DNA reads as TGTGCCAGCAGCTCGATAGGTGCTGGGGCAGGGACCTACAATGAGCAGTTCTTC. Amino acids: CASSSIGAGAGTYNEQFF.

This clonotype has at least ten counts. The chain combines TRBV20-1 with TRBJ1-1; a possible D gene is TRBD1 (5 bases). Germline V CDR1 and CDR2: DFQATT, SNEGSKA (reference sequence). With 1 base removed from V and 3 bases from J, the gap between germline ends came to 15 bases. This CDR3 region has 15 residues. The CDR3 loop is CSARGAEGVDTEAFF. DNA of the CDR3: TGCAGTGCTAGAGGGGCAGAAGGGGTAGACACTGAAGCTTTCTTT.

The rearrangement links TRBV9 to TRBJ2-1; D is perhaps TRBD2 (5 bases). The CDR3 is made up of 16 amino acids. Per germline, CDR1 SGDLS and CDR2 YYNGEE. Trimming took off 3 bases at V and 8 bases at J, with 21 bases between the two ends. The CDR3 here is CASSGLAGNGVYEQFF. CDR3 nucleotide sequence: TGTGCCAGCAGCGGTCTAGCCGGGAATGGCGTCTATGAGCAGTTCTTC.

This chain joins TRBV6-1 and TRBJ1-3; no clear D. CDR3 length: 15 residues. CDR1 MNHNS and CDR2 SASEGT come from the germline V gene. Trimming shortened V by 6 bases and J by 4 bases, and 16 bases separated the two germline ends. In nucleotides, the CDR3 is TGTGCCAGCAGCCTCGGAACGGGCGGGGGAAACACCATATATTTT. It yields the protein CASSLGTGGGNTIYF.

Details on this clonotype: This could be a read error, since a much larger clone is one nucleotide away. This chain connects TRBV12-3 or TRBV12-4 to TRBJ2-7; 13 positions agree with TRBD2. V lost 3 bases, J lost 5 bases, and 13 bases stayed unmatched. The CDR3 is 18 residues long. CDR3 nucleotides: TGTGCCAGCAGTTTGACACAACTAGGACTAGCGGGAGTCAACGAGCAGTACTTC. Translated, it gives CASSLTQLGLAGVNEQYF.

This clonotype was found many times. V usage is TRBV30 and J usage is TRBJ1-6, with TRBD1 identical over 7 bases. The germline gives CDR1 GTSNPN, CDR2 SVGIG (reference sequence). The CDR3 is 15 amino acids. V lost 1 base to trimming and J lost 8 bases; unmatched junction nucleotides: 8. CDR3 protein: CAWSAPGQSDSPLHF. DNA for the CDR3: TGTGCCTGGAGTGCCCCGGGACAGTCAGATTCACCCCTCCACTTT.

This clonotype was counted ten times or more. J is TRBJ2-3 and V is TRBV7-3; 11 nucleotides line up with TRBD2. The CDR3 spans 16 residues. The J segment lost 5 bases and the V segment lost 5 bases, leaving 9 bases of the junction unmatched. Germline V lookup: CDR1 SGHTA, CDR2 FQGTGA. The CDR3 DNA follows: TGTGCCAGCAGCGGGCAACTAGCGGGAGTTGGAGATACGCAGTATTTT. Its protein is CASSGQLAGVGDTQYF.

This clonotype was seen many times. The chain uses TRBV7-9 and TRBJ1-1; D unresolved. Trimming removed 0 bases from V and 3 bases from J, with 11 bases in between. The CDR3 contains 15 residues. In germline, CDR1 is SEHNR, CDR2 FQNEAQ (reference sequence). CDR3 loop: CASSLASTSHTEAFF. The CDR3 nucleotides read TGTGCCAGCAGCTTAGCGTCTACCTCCCACACTGAAGCTTTCTTT.

This clonotype occurred many times. DNA of the CDR3: TGTGCCAGCAGCCAATACTCACAGGGCACTGAAGCTTTCTTT. Translated: CASSQYSQGTEAFF. The V call is TRBV7-2, the J call TRBJ1-1, with a tentative D call TRBD1 (6 bases). V dropped 5 bases and J dropped 4 bases, with 14 bases sitting between them. The germline V gene encodes CDR1 SGHTA and CDR2 FQGNSA. This CDR3 has 14 amino acids.

This clonotype was recorded many times. J is TRBJ2-3 and V is TRBV2; no reliable D call. From germline, CDR1 is SNHLY and CDR2 FYNNEI. The CDR3 spans 11 residues. V dropped 6 bases and J dropped 5 bases, with 6 bases sitting between them. The CDR3 nucleotides read TGTGCCAGCAGGACTCGAGATACGCAGTATTTT. Translated: CASRTRDTQYF.

In its sample, this clonotype was seen many times. The chain combines TRBV7-9 with TRBJ1-4, with D unresolved. The germline CDR1 and CDR2 sequences are SEHNR and FQNEAQ (reference sequence). The CDR3 sequence is 12 residues long. Between the trimmed V and J ends, which lost 9 bases and 1 base, there was a span of 6 bases. The CDR3 DNA reads as TGTGCCAGTCTCAAAACTAATGAAAAACTGTTTTTT. This encodes CASLKTNEKLFF.

This clonotype was counted only a few times. V usage is TRBV4-3 and J usage is TRBJ2-1; D tentatively reads TRBD1 or TRBD2 (5 bases each). The CDR3 loop spans 15 amino acids. Trimming left V 0 bases short and J 5 bases short, with 11 bases between. Per the germline V gene, CDR1 is LGHNA and CDR2 is YSLEER. CDR3 nucleotide sequence: TGCGCCAGCAGCCAAGAAAAGGGGAGAAACAATGAGCAGTTCTTC. Translation: CASSQEKGRNNEQFF.

The sample holds many counts of this clonotype. The chain carries TRBV12-3 or TRBV12-4 and TRBJ2-2; D ambiguous. Trimming left V 1 base short and J 6 bases short, with 6 bases between. The CDR3 length is 13 residues. CDR3 region: CASSLGGAGELFF. For the CDR3, the DNA is TGTGCCAGCAGTTTAGGGGGTGCCGGGGAGCTGTTTTTT.